This TCR beta chain was captured by sequencing in a study of blood T cell repertoires in COVID-19. On the study more broadly: Samples of COVID-19 (acute and convalescent) were obtained from the United States, Italy and Spain. The cDNA or gDNA used as material had been derived from T cells, B-cell-depleted T cells, or PBMCs.

This CDR3 has 16 residues. Deletions cut 1 base from V and 5 bases from J, with 15 bases between. Methods used by the authors: Amplified reference gene primers provided the basis for estimating nucleated cell counts. Measured with immunoSEQ multiplex PCR; TCRdb has only the in-frame clones, and not every one. That table furnishes V, J and clone size, whereas the DNA furnished D and trimming. Of about 130,000 clones listed, roughly 80% are singletons. Sample: peripheral blood. This chain links TRBV23-1 with TRBJ2-1; TRBD1 is a possible D gene (6 bases). TRBV23-1 has ORF status, its function being uncertain. The TCR sequence derives from a woman in her 50s with acute or convalescent COVID-19. In nucleotides, the CDR3 is TGCGCCAGCAGTCAATTAAGCCAGGGGTCTAACAATGAGCAGTTCTTC. Translating gives CASSQLSQGSNNEQFF.